This TCR beta chain stems from a study of blood T cell repertoires in COVID-19. Authors' processing steps: Reference gene primer amplification yielded estimated nucleated cell counts. Using immunoSEQ multiplex PCR, the repertoire was profiled, and TCRdb retains in-frame clones only, with some absent. From that table come the V and J calls and clone size; the DNA was used to work out D and trimming. The repertoire holds fewer than 250,000 clones, with about 90% as singletons. The trim removed 5 bases at V and 11 bases at J, leaving 3 bases unmatched. Germline V gives CDR1 SGHAT, CDR2 FQNNGV. The CDR3 runs to 11 residues. Membership in each cohort depended on participant-reported clinical history. Before they entered the study, exposed participants had met a COVID-19 case within 2 weeks.

Sequencing was done on a sample of PBMCs or T cells enriched from blood (not recorded which). The source of this sequence is a woman in her twenties or thirties who had been exposed to COVID-19. This chain joins TRBV11-2 and TRBJ1-2, with 9 positions matching TRBD1. The CDR3 coding sequence is TGTGCCAGCAGCGAGGACAGGGGTTACACCTTC. Translating gives CASSEDRGYTF.